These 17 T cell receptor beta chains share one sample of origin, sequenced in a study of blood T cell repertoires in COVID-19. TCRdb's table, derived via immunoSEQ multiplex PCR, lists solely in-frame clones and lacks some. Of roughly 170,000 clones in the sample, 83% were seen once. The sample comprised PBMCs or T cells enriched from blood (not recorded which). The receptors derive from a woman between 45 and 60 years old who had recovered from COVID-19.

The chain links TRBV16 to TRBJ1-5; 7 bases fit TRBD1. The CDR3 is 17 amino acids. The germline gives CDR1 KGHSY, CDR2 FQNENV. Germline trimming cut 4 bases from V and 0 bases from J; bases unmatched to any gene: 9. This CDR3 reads CASSRDRAGYSNQPQHF. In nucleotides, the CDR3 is TGTGCCAGCAGCCGAGACAGGGCGGGATATAGCAATCAGCCCCAGCATTTT.

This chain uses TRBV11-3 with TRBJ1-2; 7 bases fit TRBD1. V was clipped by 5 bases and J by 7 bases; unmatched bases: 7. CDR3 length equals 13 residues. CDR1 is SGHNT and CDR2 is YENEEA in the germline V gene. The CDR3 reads CASSPRQGGGYTF. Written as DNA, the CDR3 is TGTGCCAGCAGCCCCCGACAGGGCGGTGGCTACACCTTC.

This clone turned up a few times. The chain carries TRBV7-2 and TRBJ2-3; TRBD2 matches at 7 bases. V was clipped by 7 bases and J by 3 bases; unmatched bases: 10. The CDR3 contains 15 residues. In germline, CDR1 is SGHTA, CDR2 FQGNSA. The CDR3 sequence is CASKVGGAGTDTQYF. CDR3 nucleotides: TGTGCCAGCAAAGTGGGAGGGGCGGGGACAGATACGCAGTATTTT.

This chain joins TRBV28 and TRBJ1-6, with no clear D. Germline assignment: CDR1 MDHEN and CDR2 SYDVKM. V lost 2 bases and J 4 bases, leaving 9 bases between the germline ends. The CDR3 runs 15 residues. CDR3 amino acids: CASSLRPGYNSPLHF. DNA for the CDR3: TGTGCCAGCAGTTTACGGCCGGGGTATAATTCACCCCTCCACTTT.

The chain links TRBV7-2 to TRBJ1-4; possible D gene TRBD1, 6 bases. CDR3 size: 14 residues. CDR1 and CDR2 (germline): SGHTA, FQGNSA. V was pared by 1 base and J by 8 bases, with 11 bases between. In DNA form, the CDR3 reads TGTGCCAGCAGCTTAGGACAGGTCGCCGAAAAACTGTTTTTT. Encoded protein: CASSLGQVAEKLFF. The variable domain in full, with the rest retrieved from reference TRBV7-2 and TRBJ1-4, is GAGVSQSPSNKVTEKGKDVELRCDPISGHTALYWYRQSLGQGLEFLIYFQGNSAPDKSGLPSDRFSAERTGGSVSTLTIQRTQQEDSAVYLCASSLGQVAEKLFFGSGTQLSVL.

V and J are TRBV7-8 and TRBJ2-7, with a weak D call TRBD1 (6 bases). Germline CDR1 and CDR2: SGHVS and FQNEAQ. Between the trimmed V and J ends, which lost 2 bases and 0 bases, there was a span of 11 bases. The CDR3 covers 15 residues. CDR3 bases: TGTGCCAGCAGCTTAAACAGGGATAGCTCCTACGAGCAGTACGTC. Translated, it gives CASSLNRDSSYEQYV.

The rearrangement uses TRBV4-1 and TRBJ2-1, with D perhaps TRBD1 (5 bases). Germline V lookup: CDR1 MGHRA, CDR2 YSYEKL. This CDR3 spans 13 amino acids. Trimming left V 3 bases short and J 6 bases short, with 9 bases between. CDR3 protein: CASSHRQPNEQFF. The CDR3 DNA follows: TGCGCCAGCAGCCACCGACAGCCCAATGAGCAGTTCTTC.

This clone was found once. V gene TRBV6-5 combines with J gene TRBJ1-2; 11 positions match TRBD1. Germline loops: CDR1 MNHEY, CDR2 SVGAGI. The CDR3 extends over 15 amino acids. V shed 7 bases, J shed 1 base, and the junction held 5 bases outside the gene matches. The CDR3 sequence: CASTLGQGVNYGYTF. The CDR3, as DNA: TGTGCCAGCACCCTGGGACAGGGGGTTAACTATGGCTACACCTTC.

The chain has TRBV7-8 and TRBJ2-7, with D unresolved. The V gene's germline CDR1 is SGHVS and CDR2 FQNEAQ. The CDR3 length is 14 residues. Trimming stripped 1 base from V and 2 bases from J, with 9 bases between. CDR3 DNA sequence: TGTGCCAGCAGCTTAGGGCCAGATACCTACGAGCAGTACGTC. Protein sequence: CASSLGPDTYEQYV.

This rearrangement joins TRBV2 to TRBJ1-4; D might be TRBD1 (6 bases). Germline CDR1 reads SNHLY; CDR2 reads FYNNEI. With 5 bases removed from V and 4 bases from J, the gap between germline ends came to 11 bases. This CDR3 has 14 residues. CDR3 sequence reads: CASSRTDINEKLFF. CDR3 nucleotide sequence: TGTGCCAGCAGTCGGACAGACATTAATGAAAAACTGTTTTTT.

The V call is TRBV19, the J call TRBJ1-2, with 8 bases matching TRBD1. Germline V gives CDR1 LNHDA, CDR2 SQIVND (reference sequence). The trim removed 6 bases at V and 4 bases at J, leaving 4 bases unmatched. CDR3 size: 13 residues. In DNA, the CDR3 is TGTGCCAGTAGACGACAGGGGATCTATGGCTACACCTTC. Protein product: CASRRQGIYGYTF.

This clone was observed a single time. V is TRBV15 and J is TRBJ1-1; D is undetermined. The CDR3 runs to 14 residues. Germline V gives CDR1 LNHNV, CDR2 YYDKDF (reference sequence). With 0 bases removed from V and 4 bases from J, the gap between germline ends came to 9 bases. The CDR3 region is CATSRDPGITEAFF. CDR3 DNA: TGTGCCACCAGCAGAGACCCAGGAATCACTGAAGCTTTCTTT.

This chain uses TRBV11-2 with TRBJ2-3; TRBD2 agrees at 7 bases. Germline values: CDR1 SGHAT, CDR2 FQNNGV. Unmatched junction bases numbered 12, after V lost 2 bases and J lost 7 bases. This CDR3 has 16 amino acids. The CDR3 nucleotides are TGTGCCAGCAGCTTAATGGTCGGCGGGAGTGAGAATACGCAGTATTTT. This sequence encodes CASSLMVGGSENTQYF.

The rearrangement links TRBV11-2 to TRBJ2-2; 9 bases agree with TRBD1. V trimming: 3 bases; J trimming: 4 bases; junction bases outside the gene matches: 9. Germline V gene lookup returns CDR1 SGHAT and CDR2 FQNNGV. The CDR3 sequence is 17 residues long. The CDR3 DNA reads TGTGCCAGCAGCTTGAGGTTGGGGACAGGGACCACCGGGGAGCTGTTTTTT. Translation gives CASSLRLGTGTTGELFF.

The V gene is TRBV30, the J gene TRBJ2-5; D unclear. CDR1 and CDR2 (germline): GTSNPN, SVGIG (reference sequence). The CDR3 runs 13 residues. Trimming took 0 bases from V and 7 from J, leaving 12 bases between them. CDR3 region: CAWSVSSPGTQYF. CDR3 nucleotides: TGTGCCTGGAGTGTTAGCAGCCCGGGGACCCAGTACTTC.

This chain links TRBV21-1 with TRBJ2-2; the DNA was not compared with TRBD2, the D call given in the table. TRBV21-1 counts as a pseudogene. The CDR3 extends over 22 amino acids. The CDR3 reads CASSKEEGGPSGRFGGTGELFF. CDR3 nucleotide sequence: TGTGCCAGCAGCAAAGAGGAAGGGGGGCCTAGCGGCCGCTTTGGCGGGACCGGGGAGCTGTTTTTT.

The CDR3, as DNA: TGTGCCAGCAGTTCCCGACAGGTTTTGGTTCCCGGGGAGCTGTTTTTT. It translates to CASSSRQVLVPGELFF. The chain employs TRBV6-5 and TRBJ2-2, with a tentative D call TRBD1 (6 bases). The CDR3 is 16 amino acids. V was shortened by 4 bases and J by 6 bases, with 18 bases between the two germline ends. The germline gives CDR1 MNHEY, CDR2 SVGAGI.